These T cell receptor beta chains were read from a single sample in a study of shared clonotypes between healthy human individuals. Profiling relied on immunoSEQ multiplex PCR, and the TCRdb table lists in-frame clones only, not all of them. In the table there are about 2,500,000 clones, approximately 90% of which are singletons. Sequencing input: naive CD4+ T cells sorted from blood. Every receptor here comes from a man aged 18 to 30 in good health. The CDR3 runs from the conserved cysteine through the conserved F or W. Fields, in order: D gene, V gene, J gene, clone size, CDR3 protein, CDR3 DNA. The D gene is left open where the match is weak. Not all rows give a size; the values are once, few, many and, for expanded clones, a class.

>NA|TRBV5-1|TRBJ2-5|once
CASSLEGETQYF
TGCGCCAGCAGCTTGGAGGGTGAGACCCAGTACTTC
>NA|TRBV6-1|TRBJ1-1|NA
CASSGLYPPLGVNTEAFF
TGTGCCAGCAGTGGCCTCTACCCACCATTGGGGGTGAACACTGAAGCTTTCTTT
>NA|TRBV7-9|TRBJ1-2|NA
CASSSTTVGYGYTF
TGTGCCAGCAGCTCGACGACAGTTGGCTATGGCTACACCTTC
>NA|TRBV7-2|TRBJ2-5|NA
CASSRGEAETQYF
TGTGCCAGCAGCCGAGGGGAGGCAGAGACCCAGTACTTC
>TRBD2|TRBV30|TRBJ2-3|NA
CAWSDPSGATDTQYF
TGTGCCTGGAGTGACCCGAGCGGGGCCACAGATACGCAGTATTTT
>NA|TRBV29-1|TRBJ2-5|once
CSVEDPLGASGGETQYF
TGCAGCGTTGAAGATCCCCTCGGGGCTAGTGGGGGAGAGACCCAGTACTTC
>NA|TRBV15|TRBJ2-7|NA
CATSRELVAYEQYF
TGTGCCACCAGCAGAGAGCTGGTGGCCTACGAGCAGTACTTC
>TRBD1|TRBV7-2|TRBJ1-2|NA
CASSSGGSYGYTF
TGTGCCAGCAGCTCAGGGGGCAGCTATGGCTACACCTTC
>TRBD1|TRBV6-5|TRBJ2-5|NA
CASRRQGRETQYF
TGTGCCAGCCGTCGACAGGGCCGAGAGACCCAGTACTTC
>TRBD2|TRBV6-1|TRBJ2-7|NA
CASREMGGKYEQYF
TGTGCCAGCAGGGAAATGGGGGGGAAATACGAGCAGTACTTC
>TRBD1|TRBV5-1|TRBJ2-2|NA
CASSKDRSTGELFF
TGCGCCAGCAGCAAGGACAGGAGCACCGGGGAGCTGTTTTTT
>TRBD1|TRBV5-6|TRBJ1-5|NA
CASSPQAGGPNQPQHF
TGTGCCAGCAGCCCCCAGGCAGGGGGACCCAATCAGCCCCAGCATTTT
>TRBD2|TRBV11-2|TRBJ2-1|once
CASGGAVAGEDEQFF
TGTGCCAGCGGGGGGGCGGTAGCGGGAGAAGATGAGCAGTTCTTC
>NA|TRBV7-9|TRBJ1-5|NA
CASSLSEEPQHF
TGTGCCAGCAGCTTATCGGAAGAGCCCCAGCATTTT
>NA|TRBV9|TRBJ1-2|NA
CASSPAEPAYGYTF
TGTGCCAGCAGCCCAGCGGAGCCCGCCTATGGCTACACCTTC
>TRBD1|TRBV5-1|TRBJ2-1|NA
CASSPRQGANEQFF
TGCGCCAGCAGCCCGCGACAGGGGGCAAATGAGCAGTTCTTC
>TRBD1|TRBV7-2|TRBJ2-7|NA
CASSSDRGSYEQYF
TGTGCCAGCAGCTCCGACAGGGGTTCCTACGAGCAGTACTTC
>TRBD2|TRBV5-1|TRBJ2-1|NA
CASSSLAGGPSNEQFF
TGCGCCAGCAGCTCCCTAGCGGGGGGGCCGAGCAATGAGCAGTTCTTC
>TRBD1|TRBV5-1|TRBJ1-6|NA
CASSFDRVNGISPLHF
TGCGCCAGCAGCTTCGACAGGGTAAATGGAATTTCACCCCTCCACTTT
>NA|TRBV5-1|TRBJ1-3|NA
CASTNSVSGNTIYF
TGCGCCAGCACGAATTCGGTCTCTGGAAACACCATATATTTT
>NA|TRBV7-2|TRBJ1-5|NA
CASSLDTVQHF
TGTGCCAGCAGCTTAGATACAGTCCAGCATTTT
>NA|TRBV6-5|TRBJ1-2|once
CASSTGGYGYTF
TGTGCCAGCAGTACCGGGGGTTATGGCTACACCTTC
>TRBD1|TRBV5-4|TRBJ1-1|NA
CASSPGTGVKDTEAFF
TGTGCCAGCAGCCCCGGGACAGGGGTAAAGGACACTGAAGCTTTCTTT
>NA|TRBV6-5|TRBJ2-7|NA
CASSYAPSYEQYF
TGTGCCAGCAGTTACGCGCCATCCTACGAGCAGTACTTC
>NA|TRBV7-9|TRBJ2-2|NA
CASSLQRDTGELFF
TGTGCCAGCAGCTTACAACGGGACACCGGGGAGCTGTTTTTT
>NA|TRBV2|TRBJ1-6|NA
CASSEQPLDGNSPLHF
TGTGCCAGCAGTGAGCAACCTTTGGACGGTAATTCACCCCTCCACTTT
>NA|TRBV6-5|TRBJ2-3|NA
CASWAGVFSTDTQYF
TGTGCCAGCTGGGCAGGGGTCTTTAGCACAGATACGCAGTATTTT
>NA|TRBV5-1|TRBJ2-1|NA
CASSLEGRQSYNEQFF
TGCGCCAGCAGCTTGGAGGGGCGACAGTCTTACAATGAGCAGTTCTTC
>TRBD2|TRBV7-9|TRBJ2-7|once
CASSLWASGSNEQYF
TGTGCCAGCAGCTTATGGGCTAGCGGGAGCAACGAGCAGTACTTC
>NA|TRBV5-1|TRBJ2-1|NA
CASSLISYNEQFF
TGCGCCAGCAGCTTGATTTCCTACAATGAGCAGTTCTTC
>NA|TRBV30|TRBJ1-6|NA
CAWGSDSNSPLHF
TGTGCCTGGGGGTCGGACAGTAATTCACCCCTCCACTTT
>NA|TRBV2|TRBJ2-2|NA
CASTGVEGVPTGELFF
TGTGCCAGCACTGGAGTGGAAGGGGTTCCCACCGGGGAGCTGTTTTTT
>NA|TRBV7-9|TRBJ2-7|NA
CASSLASGLNPYEQYF
TGTGCCAGCAGCTTAGCATCGGGGCTCAACCCCTACGAGCAGTACTTC
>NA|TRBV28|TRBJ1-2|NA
CASSSLRGLGYTF
TGTGCCAGCAGCAGCCTACGGGGGCTTGGCTACACCTTC
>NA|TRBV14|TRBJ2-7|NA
CASSQGPTWSYEQYF
TGTGCCAGCAGCCAAGGGCCCACCTGGTCCTACGAGCAGTACTTC
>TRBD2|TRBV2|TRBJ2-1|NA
CASSRWREGPNEQFF
TGTGCCAGCAGTCGTTGGCGGGAGGGTCCTAATGAGCAGTTCTTC
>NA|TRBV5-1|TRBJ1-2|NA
CASSTDSSPYGYTF
TGCGCCAGCAGTACGGACAGTTCTCCCTATGGCTACACCTTC
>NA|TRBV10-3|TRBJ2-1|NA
CAISEQSSYNEQFF
TGTGCCATCAGTGAACAGAGCTCCTACAATGAGCAGTTCTTC
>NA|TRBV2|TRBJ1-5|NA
CASSEQRWGAQHF
TGTGCCAGCAGTGAACAAAGGTGGGGGGCCCAGCATTTT
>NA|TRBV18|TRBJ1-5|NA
CASSRPGPILGHF
TGTGCCAGCTCAAGGCCGGGCCCCATTTTGGGGCATTTT
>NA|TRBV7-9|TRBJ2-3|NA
CASSRDFGGTQYF
TGTGCCAGCAGTAGGGACTTCGGGGGTACGCAGTATTTT
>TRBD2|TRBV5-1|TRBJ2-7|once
CASSLAGGGVPYEQYF
TGCGCCAGCAGCTTGGCCGGGGGAGGGGTCCCCTACGAGCAGTACTTC
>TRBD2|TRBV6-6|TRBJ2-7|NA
CATGGDNSYEQYF
TGTGCCACTGGGGGGGATAACTCCTACGAGCAGTACTTC